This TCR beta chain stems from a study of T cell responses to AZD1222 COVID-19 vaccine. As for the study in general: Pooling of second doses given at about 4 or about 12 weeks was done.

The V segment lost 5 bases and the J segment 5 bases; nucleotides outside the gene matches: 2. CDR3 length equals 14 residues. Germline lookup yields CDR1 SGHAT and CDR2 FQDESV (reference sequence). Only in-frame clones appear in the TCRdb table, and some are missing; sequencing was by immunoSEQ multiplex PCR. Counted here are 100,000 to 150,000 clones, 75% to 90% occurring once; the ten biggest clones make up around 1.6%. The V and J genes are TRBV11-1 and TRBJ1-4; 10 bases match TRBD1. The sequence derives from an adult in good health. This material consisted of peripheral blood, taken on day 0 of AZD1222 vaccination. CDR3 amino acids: CASSPGQGNEKLFF. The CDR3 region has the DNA TGTGCCAGCAGCCCGGGACAGGGGAATGAAAAACTGTTTTTT.